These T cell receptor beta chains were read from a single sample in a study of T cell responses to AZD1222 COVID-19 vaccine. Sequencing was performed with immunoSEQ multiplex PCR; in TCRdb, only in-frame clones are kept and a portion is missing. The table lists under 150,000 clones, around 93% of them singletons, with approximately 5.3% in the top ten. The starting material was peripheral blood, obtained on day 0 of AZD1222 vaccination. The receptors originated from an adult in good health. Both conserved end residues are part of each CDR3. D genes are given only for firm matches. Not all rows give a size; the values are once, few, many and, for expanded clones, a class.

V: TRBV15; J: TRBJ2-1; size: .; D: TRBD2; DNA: TGTGCCACCAGCACTAAGCGCGGGGGGGCGGCCTACAATGAGCAGTTCTTC; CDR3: CATSTKRGGAAYNEQFF
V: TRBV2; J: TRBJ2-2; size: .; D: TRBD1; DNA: TGTGCCAGCATCGGGACAGGGGAGCGGATCGGGGAGCTGTTTTTT; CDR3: CASIGTGERIGELFF
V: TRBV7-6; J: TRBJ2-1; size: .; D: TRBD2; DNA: TGTGCCAGCAGTAGCACTAGCGGCGGAGGAGGTCACAATGAGCAGTTCTTC; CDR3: CASSSTSGGGGHNEQFF
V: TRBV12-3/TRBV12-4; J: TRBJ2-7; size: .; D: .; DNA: TGTGCCAGCAGTTGGGACGGACCCTACGAGCAGTACTTC; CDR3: CASSWDGPYEQYF
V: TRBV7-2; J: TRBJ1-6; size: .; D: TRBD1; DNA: TGTGCCAGCAGCAAGGGACAGCCTAACTATAATTCACCCCTCCACTTT; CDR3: CASSKGQPNYNSPLHF
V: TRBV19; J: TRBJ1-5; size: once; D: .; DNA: TGTGCCAGTAGTGAAGGGGGCAATCAGCCCCAGCATTTT; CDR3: CASSEGGNQPQHF
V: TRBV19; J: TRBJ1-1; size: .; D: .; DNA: TGTGCCAGTAGTATCGAGGCCGACACTGAAGCTTTCTTT; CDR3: CASSIEADTEAFF
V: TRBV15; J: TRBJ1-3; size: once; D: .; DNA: TGTGCCACCAGCAGGTCCGATCTCCTCTCTGGAAACACCATATATTTT; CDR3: CATSRSDLLSGNTIYF
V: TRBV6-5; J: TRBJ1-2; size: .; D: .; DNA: TGTGCCAGCAGTTACCCTTGGGACTATGGCTACACCTTC; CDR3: CASSYPWDYGYTF
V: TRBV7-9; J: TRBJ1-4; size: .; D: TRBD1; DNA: TGTGCCAGCAGTAGACAGGGATTAGAACTGTTTTTT; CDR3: CASSRQGLELFF
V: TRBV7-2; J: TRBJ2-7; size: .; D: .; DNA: TGTGCCAGCAGCCCTCTACAGGCACCCTACGAGCAGTACTTC; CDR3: CASSPLQAPYEQYF
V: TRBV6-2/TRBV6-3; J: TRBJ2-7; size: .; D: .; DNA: TGTGCCAGCAGTTACTGGGGCAGGAGGAGCTCCTACGAGCAGTACTTC; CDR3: CASSYWGRRSSYEQYF
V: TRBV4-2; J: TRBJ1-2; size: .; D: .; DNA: TGTGCCAGCAGCTCTCAGGGGAACTATGGCTACACCTTC; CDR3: CASSSQGNYGYTF